This T cell receptor beta chain was captured in a study of molecular identifiers for immune sequencing clone quantification. The study's findings and limits: Clones carrying above 20 RNA copies accounted for over 98% of effector molecules, under 1% in naive cells.

Making the bulk TCR libraries relied on previously described methods and listed TCR primers. MiXCR, run by TCRdb on the PCR reads, gives a single entry per CDR3 protein. The sample yields around 470,000 distinct CDR3 sequences, about 26% seen once. Naive CD8 T cells were sorted, and the gate applied was CD8+CD4-CCR7+CD45RA+. Germline values: CDR1 SEHNR, CDR2 FQNEAQ (reference sequence). The germline V and J ends were trimmed by 1 base and 1 base, with 10 bases remaining between them. This CDR3 has 15 residues. Turning to this clonotype: Its target is not known.

The clonotype comes from a human donor in good health. Some libraries in this study had Jurkat cell RNA spiked in. The sample consisted of naive CD8+ T cells from blood, with Jurkat cell RNA spiked in. Subset indicated: FACS-sorted CD8+CD4-CCR7+CD45RA+ naive T cells. V gene TRBV7-9 combines with J gene TRBJ1-2; D gene uncertain. In DNA, the CDR3 is TGTGCCAGCAGCTTAGTACTAGGGAGTAACTATGGCTACACCTTC. It translates to CASSLVLGSNYGYTF.